A selection of T cell receptor beta chains follows, all from one sample in a study of cytomegalovirus exposure and HLA in healthy donors. The table came from immunoSEQ multiplex PCR; TCRdb's copy has only in-frame clones and leaves some out. The sample contains more than 150,000 clones, around four fifths of which appear only once. The sample comprised PBMCs. The receptors stem from a woman aged 45-59 years in good health and CMV-seropositive. Each CDR3 is given with its conserved first and last residue. D genes are given only for firm matches. Rows may omit the clone size; those that give it use once, few, many or a size class.

cdr3_nt | cdr3_aa | v_call | clone_size | cdr3_length | d_call | j_call
TGTGCCAGCTCACTCGACCCGACTAGCGGGGGCACAGATACGCAGTATTTT | CASSLDPTSGGTDTQYF | TRBV18 | - | 17 | TRBD2 | TRBJ2-3
TGTGCCAGCAGCTCGTCTACCGGGGTCCTCCTCGGCTACACCTTC | CASSSSTGVLLGYTF | TRBV5-4 | once | 15 | - | TRBJ1-2
TGTGCCAGCGGCCGGGACAGAAGGCCCAATGAGCAGTTCTTC | CASGRDRRPNEQFF | TRBV27 | - | 14 | TRBD1 | TRBJ2-1
TGTGCCAGCAGCCCCAGCTCTGGAAACACCATATATTTT | CASSPSSGNTIYF | TRBV7-9 | few | 13 | - | TRBJ1-3
TGTGCCAGCTCAAGTCAGGGGTCAGAGACCCAGTACTTC | CASSSQGSETQYF | TRBV18 | - | 13 | - | TRBJ2-5
TGTGCCAGCTCACCAGGACTATCCCAAGAGACCCAGTACTTC | CASSPGLSQETQYF | TRBV18 | - | 14 | - | TRBJ2-5
TGTGCCAGCAGCTTAGGGGACCTCGGGGGGGGGCTTTCTGACGAGCAGTACTTC | CASSLGDLGGGLSDEQYF | TRBV5-4 | once | 18 | TRBD2 | TRBJ2-7
TGTGCCAGCAGCTTAAGGCTACAGGGGCCGAACACTGAAGCTTTCTTT | CASSLRLQGPNTEAFF | TRBV7-6 | - | 16 | TRBD1 | TRBJ1-1
TGTGCTTCCCAGAGGGCTAGCGGGGAGAATGAGCAGTTCTTC | CASQRASGENEQFF | TRBV10-3 | - | 14 | TRBD2 | TRBJ2-1
TGCGCCAGCAGCGGAGCGTCTGGGGCCAACGTCCTGACTTTC | CASSGASGANVLTF | TRBV5-1 | - | 14 | - | TRBJ2-6
TGTGCCAGCAGCCAAGATGGGGGACAAGCTAATGAAAAACTGTTTTTT | CASSQDGGQANEKLFF | TRBV4-2 | once | 16 | - | TRBJ1-4
TGTGCCAGCAGCTTACTGGGGGGGAGCTCCTACAATGAGCAGTTCTTC | CASSLLGGSSYNEQFF | TRBV7-3 | - | 16 | TRBD2 | TRBJ2-1
TGCGCCAGCAGCTTGGGTGACAGGGGATCTTCACCCCTCCACTTT | CASSLGDRGSSPLHF | TRBV5-1 | few | 15 | TRBD1 | TRBJ1-6
TGTGCCAGCAGTCCAGGGACAGGGGGGGACACTGAAGCTTTCTTT | CASSPGTGGDTEAFF | TRBV27 | - | 15 | TRBD1 | TRBJ1-1
TGTGCCAGCAGTTTGGGTCCCCTGTTAGCACAGTACTTC | CASSLGPLLAQYF | TRBV28 | - | 13 | - | TRBJ2-4
TGTGCCAGCAGCCTCGACTTCGAGGGCAATCAGCCCCAGCATTTT | CASSLDFEGNQPQHF | TRBV7-8 | - | 15 | - | TRBJ1-5
TGTGCCAGCAGTGGACAGGTAAATAGCAATCAGCCCCAGCATTTT | CASSGQVNSNQPQHF | TRBV6-1 | once | 15 | - | TRBJ1-5
TGTGCCATCAAGACTAGCGAAAAGGAGCAGTTCTTC | CAIKTSEKEQFF | TRBV6-4 | - | 12 | TRBD2 | TRBJ2-1
TGTGCCAGCAGCTTGGGTCCCCAGGGGGAAAAACTGTTTTTT | CASSLGPQGEKLFF | TRBV5-6 | - | 14 | - | TRBJ1-4
TGTGCCAGCACGGTTAGCGGGGGGGTGGCAGATACGCAGTATTTT | CASTVSGGVADTQYF | TRBV9 | - | 15 | TRBD2 | TRBJ2-3
TGTGCCAGCAGTAAAGGACAGGGCGATGGCTACACCTTC | CASSKGQGDGYTF | TRBV6-1 | many | 13 | TRBD1 | TRBJ1-2
TGTGCCAGCAGAGGGACAGCCCCCTACGAGCAGTACTTC | CASRGTAPYEQYF | TRBV6-5 | - | 13 | TRBD1 | TRBJ2-7
TGTGCCAGCAGCTTAGTTTCGGTCTACGAGCAGTACTTC | CASSLVSVYEQYF | TRBV11-2 | - | 13 | - | TRBJ2-7
TGTGCCAGCAGGCCCAGACAGAGCTTAACCTACGAGCAGTACTTC | CASRPRQSLTYEQYF | TRBV6-5 | - | 15 | - | TRBJ2-7
TGTGCCTGGAGCCGACAGGGGTGGGCCACAGATACGCAGTATTTT | CAWSRQGWATDTQYF | TRBV30 | - | 15 | TRBD1 | TRBJ2-3
TGTGCCAGCAGCGGTAGCGGGGTTAACATTCAGTACTTC | CASSGSGVNIQYF | TRBV5-8 | - | 13 | TRBD2 | TRBJ2-4
TGTGCCAGCAGCTTAAAGGGGTCGAGCGAGCAGTACTTC | CASSLKGSSEQYF | TRBV7-9 | - | 13 | - | TRBJ2-7
TGTGCCAGCAGCAGAAGGGACTCTCGTGTCGAGCAGTACTTC | CASSRRDSRVEQYF | TRBV9 | once | 14 | - | TRBJ2-7
TGTGCCAGCAGCCAAAGACAGGGGGGTGACACTGAAGCTTTCTTT | CASSQRQGGDTEAFF | TRBV14 | - | 15 | TRBD1 | TRBJ1-1
TGTGCCAGCAGCGTAGGGGGGGGGTATAATGAAAAACTGTTTTTT | CASSVGGGYNEKLFF | TRBV9 | - | 15 | - | TRBJ1-4
TGTGCCAGCAGCTTAGGGGCAGGGACCTACAATGAGCAGTTCTTC | CASSLGAGTYNEQFF | TRBV11-1 | - | 15 | - | TRBJ2-1
TGTGCCAGCAGTTTATTCGGAGGAAACTATGGCTACACCTTC | CASSLFGGNYGYTF | TRBV28 | - | 14 | - | TRBJ1-2
TGTGCCAGCAGCTTAGTGCGGGGGGGCGTATCTTACACAGATACGCAGTATTTT | CASSLVRGGVSYTDTQYF | TRBV11-2 | - | 18 | TRBD2 | TRBJ2-3
TGTGCCAGCAGCTTTGTCAGCGGCAGTGAGCAGTTCTTC | CASSFVSGSEQFF | TRBV11-3 | few | 13 | - | TRBJ2-1
TGTGCCAGCAGTTCGACAGGGCTCGAGACCCAGTACTTC | CASSSTGLETQYF | TRBV28 | - | 13 | TRBD1 | TRBJ2-5
TGTGCCAGCAGCCCAAAAAGTTTGGGACAGGGGAGAGAGACCCAGTACTTC | CASSPKSLGQGRETQYF | TRBV7-2 | - | 17 | TRBD1 | TRBJ2-5
TGTGCCAGCAGTTACCCCAGGGAGGGCGGGGAGAAGACCCAGTACTTC | CASSYPREGGEKTQYF | TRBV6-6 | - | 16 | TRBD2 | TRBJ2-5
TGTGCCATCAGTGAGGTACAGGGTAATCAGCCCCAGCATTTT | CAISEVQGNQPQHF | TRBV10-3 | - | 14 | - | TRBJ1-5
TGTGCCAGCAGTGATACGTTGGGGACAGGGGTGCACGAGCAGTACTTC | CASSDTLGTGVHEQYF | TRBV6-1 | few | 16 | TRBD1 | TRBJ2-7
TGTGCCAGCAGCTTGCGAAGGGGGGGTTATAATTCACCCCTCCACTTT | CASSLRRGGYNSPLHF | TRBV5-4 | - | 16 | - | TRBJ1-6
TGTGCCAGCTCACTTGGGACAGGGAGCTCCTACGAGCAGTACTTC | CASSLGTGSSYEQYF | TRBV18 | once | 15 | TRBD1 | TRBJ2-7
TGTGCCAGCAGCTTCGAACTACTAGCGGGGGTTCAAGAGACCCAGTACTTC | CASSFELLAGVQETQYF | TRBV7-3 | - | 17 | TRBD2 | TRBJ2-5
TGTGCCAGCAGCGCCTGGGGGGGAGTAACATCTGGAAACACCATATATTTT | CASSAWGGVTSGNTIYF | TRBV9 | few | 17 | - | TRBJ1-3
TGTGCCAGCAGCTCGGGACTAGCGGGAGATACGCAGTATTTT | CASSSGLAGDTQYF | TRBV7-3 | - | 14 | TRBD2 | TRBJ2-3
TGTGCCAGTAGTATCCTCAGGCTGGGCCTTAATGAAAAACTGTTTTTT | CASSILRLGLNEKLFF | TRBV19 | few | 16 | - | TRBJ1-4
TGTGCCAGCAGTCAAACTATAACCGCTGTTGGTGGCTACACCTTC | CASSQTITAVGGYTF | TRBV14 | - | 15 | - | TRBJ1-2